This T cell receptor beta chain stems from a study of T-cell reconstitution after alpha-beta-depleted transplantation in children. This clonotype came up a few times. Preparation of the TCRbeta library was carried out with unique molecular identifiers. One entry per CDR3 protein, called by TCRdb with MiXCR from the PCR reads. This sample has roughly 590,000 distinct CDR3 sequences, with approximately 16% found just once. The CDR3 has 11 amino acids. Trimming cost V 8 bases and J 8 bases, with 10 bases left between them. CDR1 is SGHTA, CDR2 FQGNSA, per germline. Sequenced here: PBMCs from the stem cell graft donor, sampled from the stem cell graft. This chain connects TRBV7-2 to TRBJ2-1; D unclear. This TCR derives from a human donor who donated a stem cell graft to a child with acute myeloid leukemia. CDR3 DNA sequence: TGTGCCAGCTCGTTCTGGTATGAGCAGTTCTTC. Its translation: CASSFWYEQFF.